This T cell receptor (beta chain) was captured in a study of cytomegalovirus exposure and HLA in healthy donors. J lost 4 bases, V lost 5 bases, and 7 bases had no gene match. The CDR3 is 14 residues long. Germline-derived CDR1 and CDR2 are SGHTA and FQGNSA. Both 60 Vbeta primers and 13 Jbeta primers went into the PCR. Data came from immunoSEQ multiplex PCR; TCRdb stores just in-frame clones and leaves some out. The table has roughly 120,000 clones, 65% to 75% seen once. The source of this sequence is a woman between 40 and 50 years old in good health and CMV-seropositive. Sequenced material: PBMCs. V is TRBV7-2 and J is TRBJ2-5; TRBD1 agrees at 7 bases. The CDR3 sequence: CASSPETGLETQYF. In DNA form, the CDR3 reads TGTGCCAGCAGCCCGGAGACAGGGTTAGAGACCCAGTACTTC. The full variable domain, with the rest looked up from reference TRBV7-2 and TRBJ2-5, is GAGVSQSPSNKVTEKGKDVELRCDPISGHTALYWYRQSLGQGLEFLIYFQGNSAPDKSGLPSDRFSAERTGGSVSTLTIQRTQQEDSAVYLCASSPETGLETQYFGPGTRLLVL.